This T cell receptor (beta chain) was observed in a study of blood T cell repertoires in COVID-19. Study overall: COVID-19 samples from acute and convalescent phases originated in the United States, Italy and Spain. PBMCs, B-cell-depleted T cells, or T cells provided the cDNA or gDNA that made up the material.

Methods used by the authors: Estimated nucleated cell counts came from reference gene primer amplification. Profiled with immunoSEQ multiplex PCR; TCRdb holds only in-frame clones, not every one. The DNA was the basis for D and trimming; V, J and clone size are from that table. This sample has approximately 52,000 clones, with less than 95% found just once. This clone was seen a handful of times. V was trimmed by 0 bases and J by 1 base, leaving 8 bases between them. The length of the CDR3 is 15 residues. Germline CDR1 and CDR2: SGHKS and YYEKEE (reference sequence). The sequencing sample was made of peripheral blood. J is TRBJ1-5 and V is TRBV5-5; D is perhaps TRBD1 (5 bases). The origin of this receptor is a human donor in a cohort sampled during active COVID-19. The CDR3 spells CASSLGTSSNQPQHF. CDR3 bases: TGTGCCAGCAGCTTGGGGACATCGAGCAATCAGCCCCAGCATTTT.